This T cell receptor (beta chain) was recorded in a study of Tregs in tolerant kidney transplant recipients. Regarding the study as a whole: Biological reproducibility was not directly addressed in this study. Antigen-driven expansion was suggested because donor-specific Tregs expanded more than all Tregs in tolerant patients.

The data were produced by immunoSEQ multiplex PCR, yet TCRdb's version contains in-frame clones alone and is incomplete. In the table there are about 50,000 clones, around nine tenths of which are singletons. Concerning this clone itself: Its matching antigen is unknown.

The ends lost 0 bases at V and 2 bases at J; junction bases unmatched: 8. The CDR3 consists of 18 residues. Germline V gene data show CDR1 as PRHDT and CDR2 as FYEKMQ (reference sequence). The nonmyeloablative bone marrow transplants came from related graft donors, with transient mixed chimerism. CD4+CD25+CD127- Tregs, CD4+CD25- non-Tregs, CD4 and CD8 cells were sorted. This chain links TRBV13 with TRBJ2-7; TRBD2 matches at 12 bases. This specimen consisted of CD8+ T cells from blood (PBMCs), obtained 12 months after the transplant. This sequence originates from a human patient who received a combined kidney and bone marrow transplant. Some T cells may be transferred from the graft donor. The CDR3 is CASSLGLAGGNRAYEQYF. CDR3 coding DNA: TGTGCCAGCAGCTTAGGCCTAGCGGGGGGGAACCGGGCCTACGAGCAGTACTTC.